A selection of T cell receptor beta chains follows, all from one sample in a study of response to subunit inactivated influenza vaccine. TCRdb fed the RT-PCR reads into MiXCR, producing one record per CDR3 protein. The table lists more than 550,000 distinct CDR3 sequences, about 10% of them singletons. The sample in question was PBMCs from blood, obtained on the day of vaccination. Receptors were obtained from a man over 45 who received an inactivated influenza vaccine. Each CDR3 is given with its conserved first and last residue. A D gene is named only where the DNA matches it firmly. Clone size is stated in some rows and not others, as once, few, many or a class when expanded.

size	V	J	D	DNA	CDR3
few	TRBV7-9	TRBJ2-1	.	TGTGCCAGCAGCGCCAACCTATTGGACGCCGACAATGAGCAGTTCTTC	CASSANLLDADNEQFF
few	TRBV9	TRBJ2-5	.	TGTGCCAGCAGCGTAGCTGGGGGCGCGGAGACCCAGTACTTC	CASSVAGGAETQYF
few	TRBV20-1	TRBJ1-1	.	TGCAGTGCTAGAGATCGAAGAATGAACACTGAAGCTTTCTTT	CSARDRRMNTEAFF
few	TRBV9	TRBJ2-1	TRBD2	TGTGCCAGCAGCGTAGGGGGGCTAGCGGGAGCTTACAATGAGCAGTTCTTC	CASSVGGLAGAYNEQFF
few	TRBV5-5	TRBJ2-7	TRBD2	TGTGCCAGCAGCCAGACTAGCGGGAGTCTTAGCTCCTACGAGCAGTACTTC	CASSQTSGSLSSYEQYF
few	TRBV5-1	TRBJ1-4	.	TGCGCCAGCAGCACCTCAAGGCGGGATGAAAAACTGTTTTTT	CASSTSRRDEKLFF
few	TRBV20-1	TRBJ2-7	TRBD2	TGCAGTGCCCTCCCCGGGACTAGCGGCGTCTACGAGCAGTACTTC	CSALPGTSGVYEQYF
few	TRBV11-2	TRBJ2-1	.	TGTGCCAGCAGCTCGGCCCTTAGAGCGGGCAATGAGCAGTTCTTC	CASSSALRAGNEQFF
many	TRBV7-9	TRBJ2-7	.	TGTGCCAGCAGCTTAGTTGCACCCTCCACATCGCCTTACGAGCAGTACTTC	CASSLVAPSTSPYEQYF
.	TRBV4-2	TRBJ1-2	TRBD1	TGTGCCAGCAGCCAAGATCTAATGGACAGGGGCTATGGCTACACCTTC	CASSQDLMDRGYGYTF
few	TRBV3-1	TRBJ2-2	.	TGTGCCAGCAGCCCCCGACTGGGGGGCACCGGGGAGCTGTTTTTT	CASSPRLGGTGELFF
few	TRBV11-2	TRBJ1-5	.	TGTGCCAGCAGCTTAAATCAGAGACAGCCCCAGCATTTT	CASSLNQRQPQHF
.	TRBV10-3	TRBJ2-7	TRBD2	TGTGCCACTACGGGGAGGGACTCCTACGAGCAGTACTTC	CATTGRDSYEQYF
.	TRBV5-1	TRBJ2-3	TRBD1	TGCGCCAGCAGCTTCGGGCAGGGGGTATCAGATACGCAGTATTTT	CASSFGQGVSDTQYF
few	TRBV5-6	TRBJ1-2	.	TGTGCCAGCAGCTTTTCGGGAGTTCCCTATGGCTACACCTTC	CASSFSGVPYGYTF
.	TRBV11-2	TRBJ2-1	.	TGTGCCAGCAGCCCGTCCAGGGGACGGAATGAGCAGTTCTTC	CASSPSRGRNEQFF
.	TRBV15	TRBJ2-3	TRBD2	TGTGCCACCAGCACCCGTAGCGGGGGGAGCACAGATACGCAGTATTTT	CATSTRSGGSTDTQYF
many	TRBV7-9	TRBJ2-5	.	TGTGCCAGCAGCTTAGACTGGGGACAAGAGACCCAGTACTTC	CASSLDWGQETQYF
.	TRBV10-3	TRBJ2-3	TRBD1	TGTGCCATCAGTGGGATGACAGGGGTCACAGATACGCAGTATTTT	CAISGMTGVTDTQYF
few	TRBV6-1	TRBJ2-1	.	TGTGCCAGCAGCTTCGACAGTTCCCTATACAATGAGCAGTTCTTC	CASSFDSSLYNEQFF
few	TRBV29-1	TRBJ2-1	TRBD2	TGCAGCGTTGAGATCGGGGGGTGGGAGAATGAGCAGTTCTTC	CSVEIGGWENEQFF
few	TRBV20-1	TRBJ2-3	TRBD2	TGCAGTGCCAGAGCGGGAGGTGCCACAGATACGCAGTATTTT	CSARAGGATDTQYF